This T cell receptor (beta chain) stems from a study of metastatic and nonmetastatic thyroid tumors. The wider study: From malignant and benign thyroid patients, repertoires in blood and in tumor or nodule tissue were compared. Study-level results: Reports indicated that malignant thyroid tumors showed significantly higher TCR beta diversity than benign nodules did, in blood and tumor.

Source study methods: For papillary thyroid cancer, a distant-metastasis classifier was constructed from CDR3 differences observed across clinicopathological groups. Through MiXCR, TCRdb re-clonotyped the PCR reads. None of the V and J calls come from the authors' own analysis; TCRdb made them. The sample has about 12,000 clones, approximately 35% seen once. The CDR3 covers 17 residues. The V gene's germline CDR1 is DFQATT and CDR2 SNEGSKA (reference sequence). Trimming at V came to 6 bases and at J to 1 base, leaving 12 bases not matched to a gene. This clone was detected only once. Its antigen is unknown. Thyroid surgery was preceded by no treatment in any patient.

The receptor was derived from a female donor with papillary thyroid cancer or a benign thyroid nodule (not recorded which). Some clones in this sample may be carry-over from other donors' samples. This chain uses TRBV20-1 with TRBJ1-4, with TRBD1 identical over 9 bases. The sample was tumor tissue. CDR3 nucleotide sequence: TGCAGTGCCCGGCGCCCGACAGGGGGAGGAACTAATGAAAAACTGTTTTTT. Its translation is CSARRPTGGGTNEKLFF.